This T cell receptor (beta chain) comes out of a study of Graves' ophthalmopathy and Graves' hyperthyroidism. Broader study findings: Blood contained most expanded thyroid clonotypes exceeding 0.001 frequency. Classification of ophthalmopathy versus stable hyperthyroidism by a 13-signature model yielded around 91% sensitivity and 65% to 83% specificity.

Using RNA transcripts, the TCR beta CDR3 regions were amplified. The authors performed first-round RT-PCR with HTBI primers and then a second-round multiplex PCR. TCRdb passed the multiplex PCR reads through MiXCR, listing each CDR3 protein once. The repertoire holds 150,000 to 200,000 distinct CDR3 sequences, with under 45% as singletons. Trimming took off 5 bases at V and 6 bases at J, with 28 bases between the two ends. The CDR3 is 18 residues long. Other autoimmune disease, uncontrolled infection, pregnancy and lactation led to exclusion. Diagnosis relied on clinical symptoms, serum thyroxine, TRAb, thyroid ultrasound and orbital computed tomography. The sample holds many counts of this clonotype. Its specificity is unknown.

Sequenced sample: peripheral blood. This TCR derives from a man aged 30 to 45 with Graves' ophthalmopathy. The rearrangement uses TRBV6-7 and TRBJ1-1; D gene uncertain. TRBV6-7 is known as an ORF, though its function is uncertain. The CDR3 DNA reads TGTGCCAGCAGTCATGCAATAGTGGCCTTTCCGACCCAATCTGAAGCTTTCTTT. Its protein product is CASSHAIVAFPTQSEAFF.